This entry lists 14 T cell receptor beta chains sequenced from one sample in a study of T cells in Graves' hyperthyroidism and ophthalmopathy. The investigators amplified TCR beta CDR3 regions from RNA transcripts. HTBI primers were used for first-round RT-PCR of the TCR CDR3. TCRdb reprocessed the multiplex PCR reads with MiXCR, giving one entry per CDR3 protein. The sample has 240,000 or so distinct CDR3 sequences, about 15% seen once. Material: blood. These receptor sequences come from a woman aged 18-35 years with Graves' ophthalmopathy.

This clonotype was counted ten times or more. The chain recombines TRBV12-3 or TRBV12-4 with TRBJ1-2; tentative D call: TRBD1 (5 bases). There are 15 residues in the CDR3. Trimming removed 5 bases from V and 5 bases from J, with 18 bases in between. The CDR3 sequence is CASSRGTTKGYGYTF. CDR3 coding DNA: TGTGCCAGCAGTCGGGGAACGACCAAGGGGTATGGCTACACCTTC.

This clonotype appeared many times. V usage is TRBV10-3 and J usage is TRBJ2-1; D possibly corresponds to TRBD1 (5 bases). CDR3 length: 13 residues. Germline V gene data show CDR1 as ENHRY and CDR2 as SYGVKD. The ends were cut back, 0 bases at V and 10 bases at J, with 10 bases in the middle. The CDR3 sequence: CAISESMGPEQFF. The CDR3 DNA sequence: TGTGCCATCAGTGAGTCGATGGGGCCCGAGCAGTTCTTC.

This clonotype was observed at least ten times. The CDR3 loop is CASSLNRAGEETQYF. The CDR3 region has the DNA TGTGCCAGCAGCTTGAATCGGGCAGGGGAAGAGACCCAGTACTTC. The gene calls are TRBV5-6 and TRBJ2-5; maybe TRBD1 (6 bases). The CDR3 length is 15 residues. Trimming cost V 1 base and J 3 bases, with 13 bases left between them. From germline, CDR1 is SGHDT and CDR2 YYEEEE.

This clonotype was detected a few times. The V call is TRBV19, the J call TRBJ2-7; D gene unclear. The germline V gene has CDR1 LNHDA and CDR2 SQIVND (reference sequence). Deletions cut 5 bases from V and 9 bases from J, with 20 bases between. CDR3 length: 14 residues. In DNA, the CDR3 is TGTGCCAGTAGTCTCCCCCCTGAGACAACCGGGCAGTACTTC. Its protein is CASSLPPETTGQYF.

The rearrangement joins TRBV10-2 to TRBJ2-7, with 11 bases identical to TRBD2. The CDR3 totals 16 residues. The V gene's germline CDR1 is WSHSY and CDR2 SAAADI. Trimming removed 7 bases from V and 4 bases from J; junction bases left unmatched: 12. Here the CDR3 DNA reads TGCGCCAGCAATAAACTAGCGGGGGACATTAGGTACGAGCAGTACTTC. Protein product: CASNKLAGDIRYEQYF.

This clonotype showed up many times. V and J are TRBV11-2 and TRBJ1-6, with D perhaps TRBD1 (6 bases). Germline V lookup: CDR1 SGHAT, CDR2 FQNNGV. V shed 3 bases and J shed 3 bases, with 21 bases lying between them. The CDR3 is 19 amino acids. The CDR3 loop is CASSFGSWEAGDYNSPLHF. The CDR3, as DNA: TGTGCCAGCAGCTTCGGGAGCTGGGAGGCAGGGGACTATAATTCACCCCTCCACTTT.

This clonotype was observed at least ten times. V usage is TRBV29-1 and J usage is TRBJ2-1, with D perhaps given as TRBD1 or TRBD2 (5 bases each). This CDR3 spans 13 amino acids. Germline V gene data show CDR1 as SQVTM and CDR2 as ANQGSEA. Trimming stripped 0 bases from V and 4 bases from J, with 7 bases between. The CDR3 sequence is CSVEDWGYNEQFF. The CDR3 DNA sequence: TGCAGCGTTGAAGATTGGGGGTACAATGAGCAGTTCTTC.

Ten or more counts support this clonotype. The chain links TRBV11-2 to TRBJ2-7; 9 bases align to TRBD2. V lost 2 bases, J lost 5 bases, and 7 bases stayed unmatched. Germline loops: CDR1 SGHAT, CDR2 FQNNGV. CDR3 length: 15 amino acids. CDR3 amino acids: CASSLSAGGPNEQYF. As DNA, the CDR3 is TGTGCCAGCAGCTTATCAGCGGGAGGCCCGAACGAGCAGTACTTC.

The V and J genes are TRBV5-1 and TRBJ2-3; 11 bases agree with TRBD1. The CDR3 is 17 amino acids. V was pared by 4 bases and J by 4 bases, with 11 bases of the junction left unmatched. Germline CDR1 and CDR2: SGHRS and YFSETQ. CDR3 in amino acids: CASSGSGTGGSPDTQYF. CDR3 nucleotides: TGCGCCAGCAGCGGCTCCGGGACAGGGGGGAGTCCAGATACGCAGTATTTT.

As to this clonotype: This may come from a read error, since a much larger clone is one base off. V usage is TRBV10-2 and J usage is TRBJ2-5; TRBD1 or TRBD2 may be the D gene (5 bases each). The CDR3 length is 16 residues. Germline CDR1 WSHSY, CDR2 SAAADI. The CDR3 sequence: CASTNLGVLNQETRYF. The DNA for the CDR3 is TGCGCCAGCACGAATTTGGGGGTCCTAAACCAAGAGACCCGGTACTTC.

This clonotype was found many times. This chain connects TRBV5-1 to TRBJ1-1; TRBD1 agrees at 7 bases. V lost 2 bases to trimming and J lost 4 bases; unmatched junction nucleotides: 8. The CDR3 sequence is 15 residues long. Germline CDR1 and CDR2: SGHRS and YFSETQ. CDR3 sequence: CASSFATTGFTEAFF. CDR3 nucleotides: TGCGCCAGCAGCTTCGCGACGACAGGGTTCACTGAAGCTTTCTTT.

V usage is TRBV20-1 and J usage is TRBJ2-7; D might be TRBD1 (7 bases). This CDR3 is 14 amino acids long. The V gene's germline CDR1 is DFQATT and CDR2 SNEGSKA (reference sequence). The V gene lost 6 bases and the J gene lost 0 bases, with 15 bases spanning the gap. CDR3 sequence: CSATGTAGSYEQYF. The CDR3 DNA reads TGCAGTGCGACCGGGACAGCGGGCTCCTACGAGCAGTACTTC.

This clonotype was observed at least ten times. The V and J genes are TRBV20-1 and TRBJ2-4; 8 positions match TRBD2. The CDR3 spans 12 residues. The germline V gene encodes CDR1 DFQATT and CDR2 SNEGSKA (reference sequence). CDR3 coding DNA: TGCAGCCTACTGACGGGGGGGAGCATTCAGTACTTC. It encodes CSLLTGGSIQYF.

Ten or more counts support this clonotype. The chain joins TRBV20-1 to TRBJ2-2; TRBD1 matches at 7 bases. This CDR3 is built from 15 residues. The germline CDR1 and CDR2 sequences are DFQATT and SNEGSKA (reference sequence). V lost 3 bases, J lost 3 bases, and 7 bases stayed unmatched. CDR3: CSARTGRWDTGELFF. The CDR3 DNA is TGCAGTGCTAGGACAGGGCGTTGGGACACCGGGGAGCTGTTTTTT.